This T cell receptor beta chain was retrieved from a study of T cell responses to AZD1222 COVID-19 vaccine. The CDR3 has 13 amino acids. The germline V gene has CDR1 ENHRY and CDR2 SYGVKD. V shed 4 bases and J 6 bases; nucleotides not matched to a gene: 6. The data were produced by immunoSEQ multiplex PCR, yet TCRdb's version contains in-frame clones alone and is incomplete. Of about 150,000 clones listed, approximately 89% are singletons. Sequencing used peripheral blood, obtained 28 days after the second AZD1222 dose. The genes are TRBV10-3 and TRBJ2-7, with TRBD1 identical over 7 bases. This sequence was found in an adult who received the AZD1222 COVID-19 vaccine. This CDR3 is CAISGKGGGEQYF. The CDR3 nucleotides are TGTGCCATCAGTGGTAAAGGGGGCGGCGAGCAGTACTTC.